This TCR beta chain originates from a study of T cells in women clearing cervical HPV infection. Study-wide background: Only a few women had HLA typing results available.

Generated by immunoSEQ multiplex PCR, the TCRdb table keeps only in-frame clones and is missing some. The sample totals approximately 44,000 clones. Germline V gene sequence: CDR1 SGHVS, CDR2 FNYEAQ. This CDR3 contains 14 residues. Concerning this clone: The read terminates 3 residues before the CDR3 end, so the remaining end is supplied by the germline J gene.

The receptor's source is a woman aged 18 to 69 with a cervical HPV16 infection that either progressed to CIN3+ or cleared (not recorded which). The chain links TRBV7-6 to TRBJ1-2, with TRBD1 as a possible D gene (5 bases). The sequencing input was blood buffy coat. The chain's CDR3 is CASSLTSRWGDYTF. Partial CDR3 DNA: TGTGCCAGCAGCTTAACCTCGCGATGGGGCGAC.